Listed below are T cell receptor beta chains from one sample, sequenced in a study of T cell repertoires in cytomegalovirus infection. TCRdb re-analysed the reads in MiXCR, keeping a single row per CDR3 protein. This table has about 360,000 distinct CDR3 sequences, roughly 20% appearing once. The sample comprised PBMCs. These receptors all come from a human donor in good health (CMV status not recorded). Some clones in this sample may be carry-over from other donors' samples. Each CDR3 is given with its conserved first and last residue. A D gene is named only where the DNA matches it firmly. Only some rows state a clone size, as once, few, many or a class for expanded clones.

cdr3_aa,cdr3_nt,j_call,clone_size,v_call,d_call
CASSGNRQNTEAFF,TGCGCCAGCAGTGGGAATAGACAGAACACTGAAGCTTTCTTT,TRBJ1-1,few,TRBV10-2,NA
CATVPPPDENTGELFF,TGTGCCACAGTTCCGCCACCCGACGAGAACACCGGGGAGCTGTTTTTT,TRBJ2-2,NA,TRBV28,NA
CATSRKTGTALERTDTQYF,TGTGCCACCAGCAGAAAAACTGGCACGGCCTTGGAGCGCACAGATACGCAGTATTTT,TRBJ2-3,NA,TRBV15,NA
CASSLRGQDTDTQYF,TGTGCCAGCAGTTTAAGGGGGCAGGACACAGATACGCAGTATTTT,TRBJ2-3,NA,TRBV12-3/TRBV12-4,TRBD1
CASSPRTRNGYTF,TGTGCCAGCAGCCCCCGGACAAGGAATGGCTACACCTTC,TRBJ1-2,many,TRBV7-8,NA
CASSLEGRDRGQDGYTF,TGTGCCAGCAGTTTGGAGGGCAGGGACAGGGGCCAAGATGGCTACACCTTC,TRBJ1-2,NA,TRBV12-3/TRBV12-4,TRBD1
CASSFSPISSPLHF,TGTGCCAGCAGTTTCTCCCCCATTTCGTCACCCCTCCACTTT,TRBJ1-6,NA,TRBV27,NA
CASSEWTGYPGELFF,TGTGCCAGCAGTGAATGGACAGGGTACCCCGGGGAGCTGTTTTTT,TRBJ2-2,NA,TRBV6-1,TRBD1
CATRRTGVGFGTEAFF,TGTGCCACCCGCCGAACAGGGGTCGGGTTCGGCACTGAAGCTTTCTTT,TRBJ1-1,few,TRBV6-1,TRBD1
CASSSGGGLAGLRQFF,TGTGCCAGCAGCTCAGGGGGGGGACTAGCGGGGTTGCGGCAGTTCTTC,TRBJ2-1,few,TRBV9,TRBD2
CASSPRGTERYEQYF,TGTGCCAGCAGCCCTCGTGGGACAGAACGCTACGAGCAGTACTTC,TRBJ2-7,few,TRBV7-9,TRBD1
CSARKGTSATDTQYF,TGCAGTGCTAGAAAAGGGACTAGCGCCACAGATACGCAGTATTTT,TRBJ2-3,many,TRBV20-1,TRBD2
CASARGRGTAGELFF,TGTGCCAGCGCCCGGGGACGGGGGACCGCCGGGGAGCTGTTTTTT,TRBJ2-2,NA,TRBV19,NA
CASSPQWRTDDNSPLHF,TGCGCCAGCAGCCCACAATGGCGGACGGACGATAATTCACCCCTCCACTTT,TRBJ1-6,NA,TRBV4-1,NA
CAISDHTPNTEAFF,TGTGCCATCAGTGATCACACACCGAACACTGAAGCTTTCTTT,TRBJ1-1,few,TRBV10-3,NA
CASFSATNEKLFF,TGTGCCAGTTTCAGTGCAACTAATGAAAAACTGTTTTTT,TRBJ1-4,NA,TRBV28,NA
CSVSGQGRINTEAFF,TGCAGCGTTTCCGGACAGGGCCGGATCAACACTGAAGCTTTCTTT,TRBJ1-1,few,TRBV29-1,TRBD1
CAMGREGSPLHF,TGTGCCATGGGCAGGGAGGGGTCACCCCTCCACTTT,TRBJ1-6,few,TRBV10-3,NA